This T cell receptor (beta chain) is drawn from a study of blood T cell repertoires in COVID-19. Turning to the study itself: Nucleic acid was either cDNA or gDNA, and it came from T cells, B-cell-depleted T cells, or PBMCs.

Those who participated ranged in age from 18 to 89 years and resided in 20 to 30 US areas. Donors were grouped by their self-reported clinical history. Those designated as exposed participants met a COVID-19 case within 2 weeks before study entry. The J segment lost 0 bases and the V segment lost 8 bases, leaving 12 bases of the junction unmatched. This CDR3 is 18 amino acids long. Germline CDR1 reads LNHDA; CDR2 reads SQIVND (reference sequence). The repertoire was sequenced with immunoSEQ multiplex PCR; TCRdb's copy has only in-frame clones and lacks some. Of 200,000 to 250,000 clones listed, over 75% were seen once; the top ten hold around 3.8%.

This TCR came from a woman aged 25 to 45 who had been exposed to COVID-19. The chain uses TRBV19 and TRBJ1-6, with 8 bases aligning to TRBD1. Sequenced sample: PBMCs or T cells enriched from blood (not recorded which). In DNA form, the CDR3 reads TGTGCCAGTCGACAGGGGACCCTAGGACGCTCCTATAATTCACCCCTCCACTTT. It translates to CASRQGTLGRSYNSPLHF.